This entry concerns a single T cell receptor (beta chain). Its antigen remains unidentified. The record has no base qualities; no much larger clone is one base away. This sample is part of a study of OX40 agonist ivuxolimab in advanced cancers. About the investigation overall: Ivuxolimab was an agonistic, fully human IgG2 monoclonal antibody directed against OX40 (CD134), a costimulatory receptor. Intravenous ivuxolimab was administered to patients every 2 weeks at six dose levels: 0.01, 0.1, 0.3, 1.5, 3 and 10 mg/kg. Of the roughly 51 dose-escalation patients, hepatocellular carcinoma was present in approximately 20, melanoma in approximately 15, renal cell carcinoma in 9 and head and neck cancer in 9. The dose-escalation cohort was about 83% male with a mean age of roughly 62 years, ranging from about 23 to 85. Prior anti-PD-1, anti-PD-L1 or anti-CTLA-4 therapy was permitted, and about two fifths of dose-escalation patients had received checkpoint inhibitors. Three dose-escalation patients achieved partial responses, one with hepatocellular carcinoma and two with cutaneous melanoma. Peripheral TCRbeta sequencing was intended to test whether TCR sequence diversity was altered and clonal T-cell expansion was caused by ivuxolimab. The paper covers the monotherapy dose-escalation part of the phase I ivuxolimab trial, which included N = 52 patients.

What the authors observed across the whole study: On average, CD8+ T cells showed more expanded clones than CD4+ T cells after ivuxolimab. The antigen specificity of the clonally expanded peripheral T cells was not determined. Low levels of normalized T-cell clonal expansion were also seen in some patients who did not respond. At doses from 0.1 to 3.0 mg/kg, clonal expansion was seen in both CD4+ and CD8+ blood T cells between baseline and week 6. In the 0.1-3.0 mg/kg groups, partial responders had among the lowest normalized peripheral clonal expansion, particularly in CD8+ T cells.

The trial excluded patients who had a history of autoimmune disease or were on systemic immunosuppression. Peripheral blood for TCR sequencing was drawn from every dose cohort at baseline, at cycle 4 day 1 and at cycle 7 day 1. Samples came from an open-label, multicenter, first-in-human phase I dose-escalation trial of ivuxolimab. Adults with locally advanced or metastatic melanoma, renal cell, hepatocellular, or head and neck squamous cell carcinoma were enrolled in the trial. Before TCR sequencing, CD4+ T cells and CD8+ T cells from peripheral blood were sorted into separate populations. Genomic DNA was extracted from sorted cells for sequencing of the TCRbeta CDR3 region. The immunoSEQ Assay was used for sequencing of TCRbeta CDR3 regions. In TCRdb, the immuneACCESS table is reduced to in-frame sequences with V and J assigned. These tables do not hold every clone; where another copy was compared, an unresolved V gene accounts for under half, and the others remain unexplained. For this sample there are about 150,000 clones; under 95% appear just once. The top ten clones comprise 1% of the sample.

CDR1 MNHEY and CDR2 SMNVEV are derived from the germline V gene (reference sequence). The CDR3 runs 17 residues from the cysteine to the phenylalanine. Solely the CDR3 DNA is kept, with 51 bases framed from the first base. Ends trimmed: V by 4 bases, J by 3 bases; bases unmatched to a gene: 11. This TCR came from an adult with an advanced solid tumor such as melanoma, head and neck, liver or kidney cancer. The chain is encoded by TRBV27 joined to TRBJ2-7, with 11 central nucleotides matching TRBD1. The source material was CD4+ or CD8+ T cells sorted from blood, sampled in a trial of the OX40 agonist ivuxolimab. In nucleotide form, the sequence is TGTGCCAGCAGTTCCCGCACCCGGACAGGGGGCCTCTACGAGCAGTACTTC. Its translation reads: CASSSRTRTGGLYEQYF.